The entry below describes one T cell receptor beta chain. The sample is drawn from a study of blood T cell repertoires in COVID-19. Looking at the study overall: Both acute and convalescent COVID-19 samples were obtained from the United States, Italy and Spain. The analysed material was cDNA or gDNA that came from T cells, B-cell-depleted T cells, or PBMCs.

Original analysis: Estimation of nucleated cell counts relied on the amplification of reference gene primers. Measured with immunoSEQ multiplex PCR; TCRdb has only the in-frame clones, and not every one. V and J calls and clone size follow that table, whereas D and trimming were derived from the DNA. The repertoire holds 150,000 to 200,000 clones, with 70% to 85% as singletons. Germline CDR1 reads SGHDT; CDR2 reads YYEEEE. V was clipped by 1 base and J by 8 bases; unmatched bases: 11. The CDR3 runs 17 residues. The J gene is TRBJ2-3, the V gene TRBV5-6; 12 bases match TRBD1. The sequencing sample was made of peripheral blood. The clonotype comes from a man in his fifties or sixties who had recovered from COVID-19. The CDR3 coding sequence is TGTGCCAGCAGCTTGCTGAGGCCGGGACAGGGGGCAGTTACGCAGTATTTT. Translation gives CASSLLRPGQGAVTQYF.